A single sample is the source of the 15 T cell receptor beta chains below, sequenced in a study of molecular identifiers for immune sequencing clone quantification (dated by TCRdb to the late 2010s). The receptor library was made with PCR. Instrument on record: Illumina HiSeq 4000. In TCRdb, the public reads were trimmed at Q25 with fastp and aligned with MiXCR, with productive beta chains retained. Each record represents a unique CDR3 protein, reported with the most common genes and DNA among its rows. The table for this sample lists about 320,000 distinct CDR3 sequences; roughly 23% of them were counted only once. 0.81% of the sample lies in the top ten. The sequenced sample was naive CD8+ T cells from blood, with Jurkat cell RNA spiked in. The cell subset or site label, read with the paper, signifies: FACS-sorted CD8+CD4-CCR7+CD45RA+ naive T cells. These receptors were collected from a human donor in good health. Some libraries in this study had Jurkat cell RNA spiked in.

This clonotype was observed many times. The rearrangement joins TRBV9 to TRBJ2-2; 11 positions agree with TRBD1. The CDR3 is 16 residues long. After removal of 0 bases from V and 6 bases from J, the junction contained 4 bases not matched to a gene. Germline CDR1 reads SGDLS; CDR2 reads YYNGEE. The CDR3 sequence is CASSVGTGGLSGELFF. The CDR3 region has the DNA TGTGCCAGCAGCGTAGGGACAGGGGGCTTATCCGGGGAGCTGTTTTTT.

Concerning this clonotype: Possible read error: a much larger clone is one base away. The V gene is TRBV6-2 or TRBV6-3, the J gene TRBJ2-7; tentatively, D is TRBD2 (5 bases). Trimming shortened V by 1 base and J by 3 bases, and 7 bases separated the two germline ends. The CDR3 extends over 13 amino acids. The germline V gene has CDR1 MNHEY and CDR2 SVGEGT. The CDR3 DNA sequence: TGTGCCAGCAGTTACTTCGGACTCTACGAGCAGTACTTC. Translated: CASSYFGLYEQYF.

This clonotype was observed many times. The chain has TRBV20-1 and TRBJ2-7; weak D call: TRBD2 (6 bases). Germline-derived CDR1 and CDR2 are DFQATT and SNEGSKA (reference sequence). Trimming cost V 6 bases and J 3 bases, with 18 bases left between them. This CDR3 spans 14 amino acids. The CDR3 coding sequence is TGCAGTGCCAAAACCGGGACTGGCGTCTACGAGCAGTACTTC. It translates to CSAKTGTGVYEQYF.

The chain is built from TRBV6-2 or TRBV6-3 and TRBJ1-5; possibly TRBD1 for D (5 bases). Germline values: CDR1 MNHEY, CDR2 SVGEGT. V was shortened by 0 bases and J by 0 bases, with 12 bases between the two germline ends. The CDR3 contains 17 residues. In nucleotides, the CDR3 is TGTGCCAGCAGTTACTCAGGGGAGCAATATAGCAATCAGCCCCAGCATTTT. Protein sequence: CASSYSGEQYSNQPQHF.

Ten or more counts support this clonotype. The J gene is TRBJ2-7, the V gene TRBV20-1, with 9 positions matching TRBD1. The CDR3 loop spans 15 amino acids. From germline, CDR1 is DFQATT and CDR2 SNEGSKA (reference sequence). With 6 bases clipped from V and 2 bases from J, the junction kept 11 bases outside the gene matches. Written as DNA, the CDR3 is TGCAGTGCCCATTTCCGGGACAGGGTCCCCTACGAGCAGTACTTC. Translating gives CSAHFRDRVPYEQYF.

This clonotype has a count of ten or more. The chain joins TRBV7-2 to TRBJ2-7, with D unclear. The V gene's germline CDR1 is SGHTA and CDR2 FQGNSA. The length of the CDR3 is 13 residues. The V end was cut by 1 base, the J end by 0 bases, with 4 bases between. The CDR3 reads CASSLDYSYEQYF. CDR3 nucleotides: TGTGCCAGCAGCTTAGACTACTCCTACGAGCAGTACTTC.

The table lists this clonotype with many counts. This rearrangement joins TRBV6-5 to TRBJ2-7; 8 bases agree with TRBD1. The germline V gene encodes CDR1 MNHEY and CDR2 SVGAGI. The V and J ends lost 5 bases and 3 bases, in that order; junction bases with no gene match: 12. This CDR3 is 16 amino acids long. This CDR3 is CASSPSRTGNYYEQYF. CDR3 nucleotide sequence: TGTGCCAGCAGTCCCTCCAGGACAGGGAACTACTACGAGCAGTACTTC.

This clonotype was counted at least ten times. The CDR3 DNA reads as TGCAGCGTTCGATTTCAAGAGACCCAGTACTTC. Translating it yields CSVRFQETQYF. The rearrangement joins TRBV29-1 to TRBJ2-5; no reliable D call. The V gene lost 5 bases and the J gene lost 2 bases, with 6 bases spanning the gap. The CDR3 extends over 11 amino acids. Germline assignment: CDR1 SQVTM and CDR2 ANQGSEA.

Ten or more counts support this clonotype. The V and J genes are TRBV6-6 and TRBJ1-3; D gene ambiguous. V lost 0 bases, J lost 0 bases, and 12 bases lay in between. The CDR3 has 17 residues. Per germline, CDR1 MNHNY and CDR2 SVGAGI (reference sequence). The DNA for the CDR3 is TGTGCCAGCAGTTACTCCCCGTTGGAGGTCTCTGGAAACACCATATATTTT. Its translation is CASSYSPLEVSGNTIYF.

This clonotype was detected many times. The V and J genes are TRBV5-6 and TRBJ2-2; 9 bases line up with TRBD2. The germline gives CDR1 SGHDT, CDR2 YYEEEE. This CDR3 is built from 16 residues. V shed 2 bases, J shed 1 base, and the junction held 3 bases outside the gene matches. In DNA form, the CDR3 reads TGTGCCAGCAGCTTAACGACTAGCGGGAACACCGGGGAGCTGTTTTTT. Translation: CASSLTTSGNTGELFF.

Turning to this clonotype: This may stem from a read error, because a much larger clone lies one nucleotide away. This chain connects TRBV7-9 to TRBJ2-7; D uncertain. Germline V gene data show CDR1 as SEHNR and CDR2 as FQNEAQ (reference sequence). There are 15 residues in the CDR3. This chain's CDR3 is CVSSLKVGRTYEQYF. The CDR3 nucleotides read TGTGTCAGCAGCTTAAAAGTGGGCAGAACCTACGAGCAGTACTTC.

At least ten counts were recorded for this clonotype. CDR3 protein: CASSYSKYPSYEQYF. The CDR3 coding sequence is TGTGCCAGCAGTTACTCGAAGTATCCCTCCTACGAGCAGTACTTC. This sequence joins TRBV6-6 and TRBJ2-7, with D hard to call. CDR1 is MNHNY, CDR2 SVGAGI, per germline (reference sequence). The CDR3 is made up of 15 amino acids. V shed 0 bases and J shed 0 bases, with 9 bases lying between them.

Only a few counts were recorded for this clonotype. The chain joins TRBV27 to TRBJ2-2; TRBD1 is a possible D gene (7 bases). The germline gives CDR1 MNHEY, CDR2 SMNVEV (reference sequence). V was trimmed by 2 bases and J by 6 bases, leaving 10 bases between them. The CDR3 is made up of 14 amino acids. CDR3 DNA sequence: TGTGCCAGCAGTTTAACAGGGGAGGCCGGGGAGCTGTTTTTT. The encoded protein is CASSLTGEAGELFF.

This clonotype was counted at least ten times. The rearrangement joins TRBV9 to TRBJ1-1, with D tentatively TRBD1 (5 bases). Germline V gene lookup returns CDR1 SGDLS and CDR2 YYNGEE. V was cut by 10 bases and J by 5 bases, with 18 bases left in between. The length of the CDR3 is 13 residues. This CDR3 is CAGDGLLVTEAFF. The CDR3, as DNA: TGTGCCGGGGACGGACTCCTCGTTACTGAAGCTTTCTTT.

This clonotype was seen repeatedly, ten times or more. V and J are TRBV6-1 and TRBJ1-5; 7 positions match TRBD1. The CDR3 has 15 residues. V trimming: 4 bases; J trimming: 4 bases; junction bases outside the gene matches: 7. CDR1 is MNHNS and CDR2 is SASEGT in the germline V gene. The CDR3 sequence: CASSGRDRTNQPQHF. Written as DNA, the CDR3 is TGTGCCAGCAGTGGTCGGGACAGAACTAATCAGCCCCAGCATTTT.